The 15 T cell receptor beta chains in this list originate from one sample, sequenced in a study of cytomegalovirus exposure and HLA in healthy donors. PCR employed 60 Vbeta and 13 Jbeta primers. Clones were read by immunoSEQ multiplex PCR, and TCRdb kept only the in-frame ones, dropping some. The repertoire holds roughly 200,000 clones, roughly nine tenths seen once, with more than 1% in the top ten. Input material: PBMCs. These receptors came from a boy between 2 and 10 years old in good health and CMV-seronegative.

This chain links TRBV5-6 with TRBJ2-2; D unclear. The ends were cut back, 0 bases at V and 0 bases at J, with 9 bases in the middle. Germline values: CDR1 SGHDT, CDR2 YYEEEE. The CDR3 contains 16 residues. CDR3 bases: TGTGCCAGCAGCTTGGGAGATAGATCGAACACCGGGGAGCTGTTTTTT. Amino acids: CASSLGDRSNTGELFF.

This clone was counted once. The rearrangement links TRBV4-1 to TRBJ1-1; 7 bases map to TRBD1. There are 17 residues in the CDR3. J lost 2 bases, V lost 5 bases, and 14 bases had no gene match. Germline-derived CDR1 and CDR2 are MGHRA and YSYEKL. CDR3 DNA sequence: TGCGCCAGCAGCGAGATCCGGGCCGACAGGGTAAACACTGAAGCTTTCTTT. As protein: CASSEIRADRVNTEAFF.

The chain carries TRBV4-1 and TRBJ2-7; the D gene is possibly TRBD2 (6 bases). Trimming pared 1 base from V and 6 bases from J, leaving 13 bases between. Looked up from germline, CDR1 is MGHRA and CDR2 is YSYEKL. The CDR3 is made up of 14 amino acids. The CDR3 region has the DNA TGCGCCAGCAGCCAAGGACCCCTAGCGATCGAGCAGTACTTC. Translation: CASSQGPLAIEQYF.

This clone was seen more than once but under ten times. This rearrangement joins TRBV5-4 to TRBJ2-1; no clear D. The CDR3 is 12 residues long. Germline lookup yields CDR1 SGHNT and CDR2 YYREEE (reference sequence). The germline V and J ends were trimmed by 3 bases and 6 bases, with 7 bases remaining between them. CDR3: CASSSRGNEQFF. CDR3 in DNA: TGTGCCAGCAGCTCTAGAGGCAATGAGCAGTTCTTC.

J is TRBJ1-6 and V is TRBV30, with 7 positions matching TRBD1. Losses at the gene ends were 1 base for V and 8 bases for J; bases not matched to a gene: 2. Germline V gene data show CDR1 as GTSNPN and CDR2 as SVGIG (reference sequence). The CDR3 contains 13 residues. The CDR3 DNA sequence: TGTGCCTGGAGTGGGGACAGCGATTCACCCCTCCACTTT. Translation gives CAWSGDSDSPLHF.

The chain recombines TRBV5-1 with TRBJ1-5; D uncertain. The CDR3 runs to 13 residues. V was cut by 5 bases and J by 0 bases, with 6 bases left in between. The germline gives CDR1 SGHRS, CDR2 YFSETQ. In nucleotides, the CDR3 is TGCGCCAGCAGAACAGATAGCAATCAGCCCCAGCATTTT. This codes for CASRTDSNQPQHF.

The chain couples TRBV5-6 to TRBJ1-1; weak D call: TRBD1 (6 bases). V lost 4 bases to trimming and J lost 4 bases, with 17 bases between them. The germline V gene encodes CDR1 SGHDT and CDR2 YYEEEE. This CDR3 comprises 15 residues. CDR3 DNA: TGTGCCAGCAGCCCGTTACAGGGCTTGAGCACTGAAGCTTTCTTT. Encoded protein: CASSPLQGLSTEAFF. Looking up the rest from reference TRBV5-6 and TRBJ1-1 gives the full variable domain: DAGVTQSPTHLIKTRGQQVTLRCSPKSGHDTVSWYQQALGQGPQFIFQYYEEEERQRGNFPDRFSGHQFPNYSSELNVNALLLGDSALYLCASSPLQGLSTEAFFGQGTRLTVV.

The chain recombines TRBV6-1 with TRBJ2-1; D might be TRBD1 (5 bases). This CDR3 has 17 residues. Germline-derived CDR1 and CDR2 are MNHNS and SASEGT. V was trimmed by 1 base and J by 1 base, leaving 14 bases between them. The CDR3 loop reads CASSEGTGFRSYNEQFF. CDR3 nucleotides: TGTGCCAGCAGTGAAGGTACAGGATTTAGGTCCTACAATGAGCAGTTCTTC.

This clone was found once. The CDR3 DNA reads as TGTGCCAGCGGGGTAGCGGGAGCAATCCCCAATGAGCAGTTCTTC. Translated, it gives CASGVAGAIPNEQFF. V usage is TRBV6-5 and J usage is TRBJ2-1; TRBD2 matches at 9 bases. Germline V gives CDR1 MNHEY, CDR2 SVGAGI. V lost 8 bases and J lost 6; bases outside the gene matches: 11. The CDR3 consists of 15 residues.

This sequence joins TRBV5-1 and TRBJ1-3; D remains unclear. The ends were cut back, 0 bases at V and 4 bases at J, with 8 bases in the middle. The CDR3 length is 14 residues. The germline gives CDR1 SGHRS, CDR2 YFSETQ. CDR3 in amino acids: CASSLGGWGNTIYF. The CDR3 DNA reads TGCGCCAGCAGCTTGGGCGGATGGGGAAACACCATATATTTT. Looking up the rest from reference TRBV5-1 and TRBJ1-3 gives the full variable domain: KAGVTQTPRYLIKTRGQQVTLSCSPISGHRSVSWYQQTPGQGLQFLFEYFSETQRNKGNFPGRFSGRQFSNSRSEMNVSTLELGDSALYLCASSLGGWGNTIYFGEGSWLTVV.

Remarks on this clone: The junction departs from germline at one end; a sequencing error may be responsible. In DNA, the CDR3 is TGCGCCAGCACCTTGTCGAGGCTCTACGGCAATGAGCAGTTCTTC. As protein: CASTLSRLYGNEQFF. The gene calls are TRBV5-1 and TRBJ2-1; D unclear. The germline V gene encodes CDR1 SGHRS and CDR2 YFSETQ. This CDR3 region has 15 residues.

The chain has TRBV5-1 and TRBJ2-7; TRBD1 aligns across 9 bases. The germline V gene has CDR1 SGHRS and CDR2 YFSETQ. With V trimmed by 1 base and J by 5 bases, 13 bases remained unmatched. The CDR3 totals 17 residues. Written as DNA, the CDR3 is TGCGCCAGCAGCTTGACCCCCTTCCGGGACAGGGAAGACGAGCAGTACTTC. Translating gives CASSLTPFRDREDEQYF.

The rearrangement uses TRBV5-1 and TRBJ1-2; 7 nucleotides align to TRBD1. V lost 1 base, J lost 0 bases, and 3 bases stayed unmatched. Germline V gene data show CDR1 as SGHRS and CDR2 as YFSETQ. The CDR3 has 15 residues. CDR3 bases: TGCGCCAGCAGCTTGAGACAGGGATCTAACTATGGCTACACCTTC. It is translated as CASSLRQGSNYGYTF.

The chain links TRBV6-1 to TRBJ2-7; 11 bases fit TRBD2. The CDR3 spans 16 residues. The junction had 7 bases not matched to a gene; V was cut back by 3 bases and J by 3 bases. Germline V gene lookup returns CDR1 MNHNS and CDR2 SASEGT. Written as DNA, the CDR3 is TGTGCCAGCAGTGAGTTCCTAGCGGGGGGCGTCTACGAGCAGTACTTC. It encodes CASSEFLAGGVYEQYF.

This clone was seen just once. The V and J genes are TRBV27 and TRBJ1-2; D might be TRBD1 (5 bases). CDR1 and CDR2 (germline): MNHEY, SMNVEV (reference sequence). The CDR3 contains 12 residues. Trimming removed 10 bases at V and 5 bases at J, with 14 bases between. The CDR3 sequence: CATRGTEYGYTF. CDR3 coding DNA: TGTGCCACCCGGGGGACCGAGTATGGCTACACCTTC.